The rows below give T cell receptor beta chains drawn from one sample of a study of shared clonotypes between healthy human individuals. The data were produced by immunoSEQ multiplex PCR, yet TCRdb's version contains in-frame clones alone and is incomplete. The data show 2 million to 3 million clones, around nine tenths seen once. Sequences were obtained from naive CD4+ T cells sorted from blood. The receptors derive from a man aged 18 to 30 in good health. The CDR3 runs from the conserved cysteine through the conserved F or W. The D gene is left open where the match is weak. The size field is filled for only some rows; it gives once, few, many or a size class.

J | size | D | V | CDR3 | DNA
TRBJ2-7 | - | - | TRBV11-2 | CASSLAKGGLSYEQYF | TGTGCCAGCAGCTTAGCGAAGGGGGGCCTCTCCTACGAGCAGTACTTC
TRBJ2-1 | - | TRBD2 | TRBV9 | CASSPGLGGEQFF | TGTGCCAGCAGCCCGGGACTAGGGGGTGAGCAGTTCTTC
TRBJ2-1 | once | TRBD2 | TRBV14 | CASSQEWGTSGDEQFF | TGTGCCAGCAGCCAAGAATGGGGGACTAGCGGAGATGAGCAGTTCTTC
TRBJ2-7 | - | TRBD2 | TRBV5-6 | CASSGPGGGPEYEQYF | TGTGCCAGCAGCGGCCCCGGGGGAGGGCCCGAATACGAGCAGTACTTC
TRBJ2-5 | - | - | TRBV29-1 | CSASGGLVQETQYF | TGCAGCGCCTCCGGGGGACTGGTACAAGAGACCCAGTACTTC
TRBJ1-2 | - | - | TRBV6-1 | CASSEREGSSMSYTF | TGTGCCAGCAGTGAAAGGGAGGGTAGTTCTATGAGCTACACCTTC
TRBJ2-5 | - | - | TRBV11-3 | CASSFGGQETQYF | TGTGCCAGCAGCTTTGGGGGCCAAGAGACCCAGTACTTC
TRBJ2-3 | - | TRBD2 | TRBV10-1 | CASSAGPSGGPDTQYF | TGCGCCAGCAGCGCTGGGCCTAGCGGGGGCCCAGATACGCAGTATTTT
TRBJ1-5 | - | - | TRBV11-2 | CASSFREQNQPQHF | TGTGCCAGCAGCTTCAGGGAGCAGAATCAGCCCCAGCATTTT
TRBJ1-3 | - | - | TRBV4-1 | CASSTYGTSGNTIYF | TGCGCCAGCAGCACATACGGGACCTCTGGAAACACCATATATTTT
TRBJ2-1 | - | - | TRBV18 | CASSPPLQPLVYNEQFF | TGTGCCAGCTCACCACCCCTACAGCCCTTAGTATACAATGAGCAGTTCTTC
TRBJ2-2 | - | TRBD1 | TRBV5-4 | CASRRTGTGELFF | TGTGCCAGCAGACGGACAGGGACCGGGGAGCTGTTTTTT
TRBJ1-3 | few | - | TRBV30 | CAWSGSWSSGNTIYF | TGTGCCTGGAGTGGGTCTTGGAGCTCTGGAAACACCATATATTTT
TRBJ1-6 | - | TRBD1 | TRBV12-5 | CASISTGVSSYNSPLHF | TGTGCTAGTATATCGACAGGGGTCAGCTCCTATAATTCACCCCTCCACTTT
TRBJ1-4 | - | TRBD1 | TRBV29-1 | CSVAGTGLATNEKLFF | TGCAGCGTTGCCGGGACAGGACTTGCAACTAATGAAAAACTGTTTTTT
TRBJ2-1 | - | - | TRBV2 | CASTPAATEQFF | TGTGCCAGCACTCCAGCGGCGACAGAGCAGTTCTTC
TRBJ2-5 | - | - | TRBV6-1 | CASSDWSLAETQYF | TGTGCCAGCAGTGATTGGTCCCTAGCGGAGACCCAGTACTTC
TRBJ2-4 | - | - | TRBV6-1 | CASSDRAKNIQYF | TGTGCCAGCAGTGACAGGGCAAAAAACATTCAGTACTTC
TRBJ1-1 | - | TRBD1 | TRBV6-6 | CASSQGETTEAFF | TGTGCCAGCAGTCAGGGGGAGACGACTGAAGCTTTCTTT
TRBJ1-6 | - | - | TRBV25-1 | CASSEGTTDNSPLHF | TGTGCCAGCAGTGAAGGGACAACGGACAATTCACCCCTCCACTTT
TRBJ2-5 | - | TRBD1 | TRBV9 | CASSPFGGQGGETQYF | TGTGCCAGCAGCCCCTTCGGAGGACAGGGGGGAGAGACCCAGTACTTC
TRBJ2-3 | - | - | TRBV7-2 | CASSSRGDTQYF | TGTGCCAGCAGCTCCAGGGGAGATACGCAGTATTTT
TRBJ2-1 | - | TRBD2 | TRBV5-6 | CASSLGAGGRGHEQFF | TGTGCCAGCAGCTTGGGCGCCGGCGGGAGGGGACATGAGCAGTTCTTC
TRBJ2-7 | - | - | TRBV18 | CASSTTGVYEQYF | TGTGCCAGCTCAACCACCGGGGTCTACGAGCAGTACTTC
TRBJ2-3 | - | TRBD2 | TRBV2 | CASSAGTTDTQYF | TGTGCCAGCAGCGCGGGGACTACGGATACGCAGTATTTT
TRBJ1-5 | - | TRBD1 | TRBV6-1 | CASSEGQGNQPQHF | TGTGCCAGCAGTGAGGGACAGGGCAATCAGCCCCAGCATTTT
TRBJ2-7 | - | - | TRBV5-4 | CASSLSTLDEQYF | TGTGCCAGCAGCTTGTCGACCCTCGACGAGCAGTACTTC
TRBJ2-7 | few | - | TRBV15 | CATSRGGYEQYF | TGTGCCACCAGCAGAGGCGGCTACGAGCAGTACTTC
TRBJ2-1 | few | - | TRBV30 | CAWSVPGWDEQFF | TGTGCCTGGAGTGTACCGGGGTGGGATGAGCAGTTCTTC
TRBJ1-1 | once | - | TRBV30 | CAWSKGILDTEAFF | TGTGCCTGGAGCAAGGGGATCTTGGACACTGAAGCTTTCTTT
TRBJ2-7 | - | - | TRBV10-3 | CAISERVDAYEQYF | TGTGCCATCAGTGAGCGTGTGGATGCCTACGAGCAGTACTTC